A single sample is the source of the 22 T cell receptor beta chains below, sequenced in a study of T cells in Graves' hyperthyroidism and ophthalmopathy. Amplified TCR beta CDR3 regions came from RNA transcripts. The primer set for the first-round RT-PCR of the TCR CDR3 was HTBI. MiXCR, run by TCRdb on the multiplex PCR reads, gives a single entry per CDR3 protein. The sample lists about 740,000 distinct CDR3 sequences, less than 15% occurring once. Sequencing input: blood. Every receptor here comes from a woman aged 18-29 years with Graves' hyperthyroidism.

This clonotype was counted at least ten times. The chain links TRBV20-1 to TRBJ2-1; a possible D gene is TRBD2 (5 bases). Trimming pared 3 bases from V and 9 bases from J, leaving 18 bases between. The CDR3 consists of 14 residues. Germline CDR1 reads DFQATT; CDR2 reads SNEGSKA (reference sequence). The CDR3, as DNA: TGCAGTGCTAGCACCCAGTCGGGGTTGAGTGAGCAGTTCTTC. Residues: CSASTQSGLSEQFF.

The rearrangement uses TRBV20-1 and TRBJ1-1; 7 bases map to TRBD1. The germline gives CDR1 DFQATT, CDR2 SNEGSKA (reference sequence). CDR3 size: 13 residues. Germline trimming cut 6 bases from V and 3 bases from J; bases unmatched to any gene: 7. The CDR3, as DNA: TGCAGTGCCAACAGGGGTAAGGACACTGAAGCTTTCTTT. Its translation is CSANRGKDTEAFF.

This clonotype occurred many times. The chain carries TRBV12-3 or TRBV12-4 and TRBJ2-7; D is perhaps TRBD2 (6 bases). The ends were cut back, 6 bases at V and 6 bases at J, with 9 bases in the middle. The CDR3 runs to 11 residues. In nucleotides, the CDR3 is TGTGCCAGCAGCTTGGGACTCGAGCAGTACTTC. Protein product: CASSLGLEQYF.

This clonotype was counted between two and nine times. This sequence joins TRBV4-3 and TRBJ2-2; D gene unclear. CDR1 is LGHNA and CDR2 is YSLEER in the germline V gene. The CDR3 consists of 16 residues. V was clipped by 3 bases and J by 0 bases, with 11 bases between them. The CDR3 coding sequence is TGCGCCAGCAGCCAGCCTGATAGAACGAACACCGGGGAGCTGTTTTTT. The encoded protein is CASSQPDRTNTGELFF.

The chain joins TRBV7-9 to TRBJ2-2, with a weak D call TRBD1 (5 bases). The CDR3 consists of 14 residues. V dropped 4 bases and J dropped 6 bases, with 12 bases sitting between them. Germline V gene sequence: CDR1 SEHNR, CDR2 FQNEAQ (reference sequence). Written as DNA, the CDR3 is TGTGCCAGCAGCTCTGACAGAAGCGCCGGGGAGCTGTTTTTT. Protein product: CASSSDRSAGELFF. Complete variable domain (other parts from reference TRBV7-9 and TRBJ2-2): DTGVSQNPRHKITKRGQNVTFRCDPISEHNRLYWYRQTLGQGPEFLTYFQNEAQLEKSRLLSDRFSAERPKGSFSTLEIQRTEQGDSAMYLCASSSDRSAGELFFGEGSRLTVL.

This sequence joins TRBV7-9 and TRBJ1-2; TRBD1 matches 8 bases. The ends lost 5 bases at V and 3 bases at J; junction bases unmatched: 11. The germline gives CDR1 SEHNR, CDR2 FQNEAQ (reference sequence). The CDR3 is 16 amino acids. CDR3 protein: CASSPKAGQAYYGYTF. For the CDR3, the DNA is TGTGCCAGCAGCCCTAAGGCGGGACAGGCCTACTATGGCTACACCTTC.

V gene TRBV15 combines with J gene TRBJ2-3; TRBD1 aligns across 7 bases. V shed 8 bases and J 9 bases; nucleotides not matched to a gene: 11. Germline values: CDR1 LNHNV, CDR2 YYDKDF (reference sequence). The CDR3 spans 13 residues. The CDR3: CATQQGNPGTQYF. CDR3 DNA sequence: TGTGCCACCCAACAGGGGAATCCCGGGACGCAGTATTTT.

Concerning this clonotype itself: Being one base from a much bigger clone, this may be a read error. The gene calls are TRBV30 and TRBJ1-4; D is uncertain. Germline CDR1 and CDR2: GTSNPN and SVGIG (reference sequence). The CDR3 extends over 13 amino acids. CDR3 amino acids: CVWSVGLGSSLFF. The CDR3 DNA sequence: TGTGTCTGGAGTGTAGGGTTGGGCAGCTCACTGTTTTTT.

The genes are TRBV18 and TRBJ1-6; D is possibly TRBD1 (6 bases). V was trimmed by 4 bases and J by 0 bases, leaving 16 bases between them. Germline-derived CDR1 and CDR2 are KGHSH and LQKENI. This CDR3 spans 18 amino acids. The CDR3 nucleotides are TGTGCCAGCTCACTCACTGGACAGTCGAGCTCCTATAATTCACCCCTCCACTTT. This codes for CASSLTGQSSSYNSPLHF.

This clonotype has only a few counts. The J gene is TRBJ2-1, the V gene TRBV4-3; 9 positions agree with TRBD1. The J segment lost 6 bases and the V segment lost 6 bases, leaving 6 bases of the junction unmatched. The germline gives CDR1 LGHNA, CDR2 YSLEER. The CDR3 runs 14 residues. CDR3 sequence: CASSRDRVTNEQFF. In DNA, the CDR3 is TGCGCCAGCAGTCGGGACAGGGTGACCAATGAGCAGTTCTTC.

This clonotype was counted ten times or more. The chain uses TRBV4-3 and TRBJ2-7; possibly TRBD2 for D (6 bases). Looked up from germline, CDR1 is LGHNA and CDR2 is YSLEER. The CDR3 contains 16 residues. V lost 0 bases and J 2 bases, leaving 14 bases between the germline ends. CDR3 sequence reads: CASSQDLSSVAYEQYF. Written as DNA, the CDR3 is TGCGCCAGCAGCCAAGATCTGTCTAGCGTAGCCTACGAGCAGTACTTC.

This clonotype appeared many times. This chain joins TRBV20-1 and TRBJ2-7; D may be TRBD2 (6 bases). This CDR3 is 13 amino acids long. Trimming stripped 6 bases from V and 2 bases from J, with 14 bases between. Germline CDR1 is DFQATT and CDR2 is SNEGSKA (reference sequence). This CDR3 reads CSAISGAAYEQYF. DNA for the CDR3: TGCAGTGCCATTAGCGGAGCAGCCTACGAGCAGTACTTC.

The V call is TRBV19, the J call TRBJ2-1; 9 positions match TRBD2. This CDR3 is 19 amino acids long. Per germline, CDR1 LNHDA and CDR2 SQIVND (reference sequence). With V trimmed by 1 base and J by 7 bases, 17 bases remained unmatched. The CDR3: CASSIVGRLAGVDTNEQFF. CDR3 nucleotides: TGTGCCAGTAGTATAGTGGGCCGCTTAGCGGGAGTGGACACGAATGAGCAGTTCTTC.

This clonotype has only a few counts. The rearrangement links TRBV27 to TRBJ2-7, with 12 nucleotides matching TRBD2. The J segment lost 2 bases and the V segment lost 5 bases, leaving 16 bases of the junction unmatched. The CDR3 runs 19 residues. Germline CDR1 and CDR2: MNHEY and SMNVEV (reference sequence). The CDR3: CASSPGTSGSMDGTYEQYF. The DNA for the CDR3 is TGTGCCAGCAGTCCCGGGACTAGCGGGTCCATGGATGGGACCTACGAGCAGTACTTC.

This clonotype occurred many times. The chain joins TRBV27 to TRBJ1-5; unclear D gene. There are 16 residues in the CDR3. The germline V gene encodes CDR1 MNHEY and CDR2 SMNVEV (reference sequence). The ends were cut back, 0 bases at V and 0 bases at J, with 9 bases in the middle. CDR3 sequence (DNA): TGTGCCAGCAGTTTATCGGCGGCTTATAGCAATCAGCCCCAGCATTTT. Amino acids: CASSLSAAYSNQPQHF.

This clonotype occurred a few times. V usage is TRBV11-2 and J usage is TRBJ2-2; 8 nucleotides line up with TRBD1. Germline V lookup: CDR1 SGHAT, CDR2 FQNNGV. J gave up 7 bases and V 4 bases, and 14 bases lay outside the gene matches. The CDR3 extends over 17 amino acids. The CDR3 sequence: CASSSFWTGFLDGELFF. The CDR3 DNA reads TGTGCCAGCAGCTCTTTTTGGACAGGGTTCTTAGACGGGGAGCTGTTTTTT. The full variable domain, with the rest looked up from reference TRBV11-2 and TRBJ2-2, is EAGVAQSPRYKIIEKRQSVAFWCNPISGHATLYWYQQILGQGPKLLIQFQNNGVVDDSQLPKDRFSAERLKGVDSTLKIQPAKLEDSAVYLCASSSFWTGFLDGELFFGEGSRLTVL.

This clonotype was counted a few times. V usage is TRBV10-3 and J usage is TRBJ2-2, with D hard to call. This CDR3 is built from 14 residues. V lost 3 bases and J lost 0, with 5 bases in between. Looked up from germline, CDR1 is ENHRY and CDR2 is SYGVKD. The CDR3 coding sequence is TGTGCCATCAGTGATGGGCCGAACACCGGGGAGCTGTTTTTT. Translation gives CAISDGPNTGELFF.

The chain uses TRBV7-9 and TRBJ2-3, with TRBD2 identical over 12 bases. J was trimmed by 5 bases and V by 6 bases; bases with no gene match: 6. CDR3 length equals 15 residues. Looked up from germline, CDR1 is SEHNR and CDR2 is FQNEAQ (reference sequence). The CDR3 region is CASRRLAGVRDTQYF. CDR3 nucleotide sequence: TGTGCCAGCAGGCGACTAGCGGGAGTAAGAGATACGCAGTATTTT.

This clonotype was recorded many times. V usage is TRBV30 and J usage is TRBJ1-6, with D perhaps matching TRBD1 (5 bases). Germline V gives CDR1 GTSNPN, CDR2 SVGIG (reference sequence). V was shortened by 1 base and J by 10 bases, with 11 bases between the two germline ends. The CDR3 length is 13 residues. CDR3 in DNA: TGTGCCTGGAGTGAAGGGGCTGGGTCACCCCTCCACTTT. Amino acids: CAWSEGAGSPLHF.

The chain links TRBV18 to TRBJ2-1, with 8 bases matching TRBD1. The germline gives CDR1 KGHSH, CDR2 LQKENI. After removal of 1 base from V and 14 bases from J, the junction contained 4 bases not matched to a gene. This CDR3 has 12 residues. CDR3 bases: TGTGCCAGCTCACCACTGGACAGGGATGAGTTCTTC. Encoded protein: CASSPLDRDEFF.

The V and J genes are TRBV19 and TRBJ1-1; 9 bases align to TRBD1. CDR3 size: 15 residues. The germline gives CDR1 LNHDA, CDR2 SQIVND (reference sequence). J lost 5 bases, V lost 4 bases, and 8 bases had no gene match. The CDR3 bases are TGTGCCAGTAGTAATAGACAGGGGGGTCGGACTGAAGCTTTCTTT. As protein: CASSNRQGGRTEAFF.

J is TRBJ2-7 and V is TRBV7-8; tentative D call: TRBD1 (6 bases). The CDR3 length is 14 residues. V lost 2 bases and J 0 bases, leaving 8 bases between the germline ends. From germline, CDR1 is SGHVS and CDR2 FQNEAQ. CDR3 coding DNA: TGTGCCAGCAGCTTATGGACAGACTCCTACGAGCAGTACTTC. Translation gives CASSLWTDSYEQYF.